The rows below give T cell receptor beta chains drawn from one sample of a study of blood T cell repertoires in COVID-19. TCRdb's table, derived via immunoSEQ multiplex PCR, lists solely in-frame clones and lacks some. Of over 100,000 clones in the sample, roughly 81% were seen once. Sequencing was performed on peripheral blood. These receptors were obtained from a man aged 35-49 years with acute or convalescent COVID-19. The CDR3 runs from the conserved cysteine through the conserved F or W. The D gene is left open where the match is weak.

TRBD1	TRBJ1-2	TRBV2	TGTGCCAGCACGGAACAGGGGCGAGAGGGCTACACCTTC	CASTEQGREGYTF
-	TRBJ2-7	TRBV1	TGCACCAGCAGCGAAGACAGGGCCTACGAGCAGTACTTC	CTSSEDRAYEQYF
-	TRBJ2-5	TRBV9	TGTGCCAGCAGCGTAGACAAACAGGGCCGAGGAGAGACCCAGTACTTC	CASSVDKQGRGETQYF
-	TRBJ1-1	TRBV25-1	TGTGCCAGCAGTGAATCGGGGGGCTCGAACACTGAAGCTTTCTTT	CASSESGGSNTEAFF
-	TRBJ1-2	TRBV28	TGTGCCAGCACGGACACTAACTATGGCTACACCTTC	CASTDTNYGYTF
TRBD2	TRBJ2-7	TRBV5-1	TGCGCCAGCAGGGAGAGTGGACTAGCGAGCGAGCAGTACTTC	CASRESGLASEQYF
TRBD2	TRBJ2-1	TRBV25-1	TGTGCCAGCAGTGAAGTGGGCGGGAGCACCTACAATGAGCAGTTCTTC	CASSEVGGSTYNEQFF
TRBD1	TRBJ2-2	TRBV28	TGTGCCAGCAGTTTACAAACCCAGGGGGTCGGGGAGCTGTTTTTT	CASSLQTQGVGELFF
-	TRBJ2-3	TRBV4-2	TGTGCCAGCAGCCAAGAACCCCTAGGTACTTATACGCAGTATTTT	CASSQEPLGTYTQYF
-	TRBJ1-6	TRBV2	TGTGCCACCCGGAGAGAGGGCTCCTATAATTCACCCCTCCACTTT	CATRREGSYNSPLHF
-	TRBJ1-1	TRBV11-3	TGTGCCAGCAGCTTGGACAGTGTCTCTGAAGCTTTCTTT	CASSLDSVSEAFF
TRBD1	TRBJ2-2	TRBV24-1	TGTGCCACCAGGGGGACAGGGAACACCGGGGAGCTGTTTTTT	CATRGTGNTGELFF
TRBD1	TRBJ1-1	TRBV18	TGTGCCAGCTCACCAACGGACAGGGTAACTGAAGCTTTCTTT	CASSPTDRVTEAFF
-	TRBJ1-6	TRBV5-5	TGTGCCAGCAGCCCCAGACAGGTCGGAAACTCACCCCTCCACTTT	CASSPRQVGNSPLHF
TRBD2	TRBJ2-1	TRBV11-2	TGTGCCAGCAGCTTAGTCTTCGGGACTAGCAGCCTGAGCAATGAGCAGTTCTTC	CASSLVFGTSSLSNEQFF